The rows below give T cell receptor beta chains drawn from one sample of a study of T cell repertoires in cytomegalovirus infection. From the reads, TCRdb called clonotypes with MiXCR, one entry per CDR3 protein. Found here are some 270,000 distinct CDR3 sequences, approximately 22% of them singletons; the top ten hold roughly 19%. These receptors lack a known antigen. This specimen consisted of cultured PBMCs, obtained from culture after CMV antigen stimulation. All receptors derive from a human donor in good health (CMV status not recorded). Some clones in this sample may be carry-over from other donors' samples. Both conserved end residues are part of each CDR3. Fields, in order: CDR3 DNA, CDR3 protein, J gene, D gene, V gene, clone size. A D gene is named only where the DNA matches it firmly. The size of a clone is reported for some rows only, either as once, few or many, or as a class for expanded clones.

DNA: TGTGCCAGCAGCCCGGACAGGGGTAATGAAAAACTGTTTTTT; CDR3: CASSPDRGNEKLFF; J: TRBJ1-4; D: TRBD1; V: TRBV7-2; size: many
DNA: TGTGCCAGCAGCTCGGGACAGGGGAGGGGAATGAACACTGAAGCTTTCTTT; CDR3: CASSSGQGRGMNTEAFF; J: TRBJ1-1; D: TRBD1; V: TRBV7-2; size: few
DNA: TGTGCCAGCAGTTTACCGAGGGACATGAACACTGAAGCTTTCTTT; CDR3: CASSLPRDMNTEAFF; J: TRBJ1-1; D: .; V: TRBV12-3/TRBV12-4; size: .
DNA: TGTGCCAGCAGCTCCGTCTCCAATGAGCAGTTCTTC; CDR3: CASSSVSNEQFF; J: TRBJ2-1; D: .; V: TRBV7-9; size: few
DNA: TGTGCCAGCAGCTTAGGCGGGGGGGACACCATATATTTT; CDR3: CASSLGGGDTIYF; J: TRBJ1-3; D: .; V: TRBV7-2; size: few
DNA: TGTGCCTCTCCCGCGGAGGGGAGAGCCACTGAAGCTTTCTTT; CDR3: CASPAEGRATEAFF; J: TRBJ1-1; D: .; V: TRBV30; size: .
DNA: TGCGCCAGCAGCCCAGAACAGAGCTCTGGAAACACCATATATTTT; CDR3: CASSPEQSSGNTIYF; J: TRBJ1-3; D: .; V: TRBV4-1; size: few
DNA: TGCGCCAGCAGCTTCCAGGCTAGTACTGAAGCTTTCTTT; CDR3: CASSFQASTEAFF; J: TRBJ1-1; D: .; V: TRBV5-1; size: .
DNA: TGCAGTGCTAGGGGTAGGCAAGAGACCCAGTACTTC; CDR3: CSARGRQETQYF; J: TRBJ2-5; D: .; V: TRBV20-1; size: .
DNA: TGTGCCAGCAGTTTATTCAGGGGGCGCCCCACAACTAATGAAAAACTGTTTTTT; CDR3: CASSLFRGRPTTNEKLFF; J: TRBJ1-4; D: TRBD1; V: TRBV28; size: .
DNA: TGTGCCAGCAGCTCCCCCTCGGGACAGGGGGTCATCCTCCACTTT; CDR3: CASSSPSGQGVILHF; J: TRBJ1-6; D: TRBD1; V: TRBV7-2; size: many
DNA: TGTGCCAGCAGCTCTTTTCGGGGAAAGGACTACGAGCAGTACTTC; CDR3: CASSSFRGKDYEQYF; J: TRBJ2-7; D: .; V: TRBV7-2; size: many
DNA: TGTGCCACCAGTGATTTACGGGCCGTAGGGCCCCAGCATTTT; CDR3: CATSDLRAVGPQHF; J: TRBJ1-5; D: .; V: TRBV24-1; size: .
DNA: TGTGCCAGCAGCCCCAGACTAGCGGGAGGGCCTGGCGATGAGCAGTTCTTC; CDR3: CASSPRLAGGPGDEQFF; J: TRBJ2-1; D: TRBD2; V: TRBV9; size: .
DNA: TGTGCCAGCAGCTTTGGCACTGGAAACACCATATATTTT; CDR3: CASSFGTGNTIYF; J: TRBJ1-3; D: .; V: TRBV7-9; size: many
DNA: TGTGCCAGCGAGAGGGCTACAGGGGACGTTCAGCCCCAGCATTTT; CDR3: CASERATGDVQPQHF; J: TRBJ1-5; D: TRBD1; V: TRBV19; size: .
DNA: TGTGCCAGCAGTTTACGAACGAGTCATTCACCCCTCCACTTT; CDR3: CASSLRTSHSPLHF; J: TRBJ1-6; D: .; V: TRBV27; size: .